This T cell receptor (beta chain) was profiled in a study of T cell changes during pregnancy in multiple sclerosis. The CDR3 contains 14 residues. Germline-derived CDR1 and CDR2 are MNHEY and SVGAGI. V gave up 7 bases and J gave up 2 bases; unmatched junction bases: 7. Some clones are missing from TCRdb's copy, which holds only in-frame ones; the method was immunoSEQ multiplex PCR. The sample shows tens of thousands of clones, around 92% of them seen only once. The sequence was obtained from a female donor with multiple sclerosis, enrolled in a pregnancy study. This chain links TRBV6-5 with TRBJ2-7; 8 nucleotides agree with TRBD1. The starting material was CD4+ T cells from peripheral blood mononuclear cells, obtained after pregnancy. The CDR3 loop reads CASKGQGYAYEQYF. In DNA, the CDR3 is TGTGCCAGCAAAGGACAGGGATATGCCTACGAGCAGTACTTC.